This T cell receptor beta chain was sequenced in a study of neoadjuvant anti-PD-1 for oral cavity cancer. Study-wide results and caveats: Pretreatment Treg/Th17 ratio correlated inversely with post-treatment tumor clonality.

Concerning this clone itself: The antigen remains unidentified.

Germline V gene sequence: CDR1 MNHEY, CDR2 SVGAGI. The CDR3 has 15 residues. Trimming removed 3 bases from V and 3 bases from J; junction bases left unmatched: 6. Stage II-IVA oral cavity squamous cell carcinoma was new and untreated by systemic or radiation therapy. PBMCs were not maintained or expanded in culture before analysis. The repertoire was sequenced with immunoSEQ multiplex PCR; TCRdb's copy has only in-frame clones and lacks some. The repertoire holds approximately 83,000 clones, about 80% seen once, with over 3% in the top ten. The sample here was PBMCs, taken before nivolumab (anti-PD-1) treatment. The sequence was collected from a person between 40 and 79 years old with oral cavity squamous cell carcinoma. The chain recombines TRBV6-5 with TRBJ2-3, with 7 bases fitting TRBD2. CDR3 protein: CASSYRGGSTDTQYF. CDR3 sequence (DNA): TGTGCCAGCAGTTATAGGGGCGGGAGTACAGATACGCAGTATTTT.